One and the same sample provided the 3 T cell receptor beta chains below, sequenced in a study of cytomegalovirus exposure and HLA in healthy donors. Amplification used 60 Vbeta primers and 13 Jbeta primers. This table comes from immunoSEQ multiplex PCR, and its TCRdb copy is limited to in-frame clones, with some not included. Seen here are roughly 100,000 clones, around four fifths observed once, and the top ten hold just over 2.5%. Source material: PBMCs. The receptor set was obtained from a man aged 40-50 years in good health and CMV-seronegative.

The chain employs TRBV5-1 and TRBJ2-7; 7 nucleotides agree with TRBD1. After removal of 2 bases from V and 3 bases from J, the junction contained 5 bases not matched to a gene. There are 14 residues in the CDR3. Germline values: CDR1 SGHRS, CDR2 YFSETQ. CDR3 sequence: CASSFTGEGYEQYF. The CDR3 nucleotides are TGCGCCAGCAGCTTCACAGGGGAAGGCTACGAGCAGTACTTC.

The chain joins TRBV5-1 to TRBJ2-1; 7 bases fit TRBD1. The CDR3 runs 15 residues. J lost 2 bases, V lost 7 bases, and 9 bases had no gene match. Germline V CDR1 and CDR2: SGHRS, YFSETQ. The CDR3 nucleotides read TGCGCCAGCCGATTTTCGACAGGGCCCTACAATGAGCAGTTCTTC. Protein sequence: CASRFSTGPYNEQFF.

As for this clone: At one boundary the junction diverges from the germline segment, which might be a read error. The chain uses TRBV7-9 and TRBJ2-7; D might be TRBD1 (6 bases). Per germline, CDR1 SEHNR and CDR2 FQNEAQ (reference sequence). This CDR3 has 16 amino acids. The CDR3 loop is CSSSPTVPGTLYEQYF. Here the CDR3 DNA reads TGTTCCAGCAGCCCCACCGTTCCCGGGACACTCTACGAGCAGTACTTC. The entire variable domain, with the rest obtained from reference TRBV7-9 and TRBJ2-7, is as follows: DTGVSQNPRHKITKRGQNVTFRCDPISEHNRLYWYRQTLGQGPEFLTYFQNEAQLEKSRLLSDRFSAERPKGSFSTLEIQRTEQGDSAMYLCSSSPTVPGTLYEQYFGPGTRLTVT.